This TCR beta chain was profiled in a study of T cell responses to AZD1222 COVID-19 vaccine. Concerning this clone: Its specificity is unknown.

Assay: immunoSEQ multiplex PCR; the TCRdb copy retains only in-frame clones and omits some. Found here are around 120,000 clones, more than 85% of them singletons; the top ten hold around 10%. General observations from the study: Repertoire collection took place solely once the T cell response had peaked. An increase in Spike-specific TCR breadth and depth was observed after two AZD1222 doses.

Material: peripheral blood, obtained on day 0 of MenACWY control vaccination. The TCR comes from an adult in good health.

The CDR3 coding sequence is TGCGCCAGCAGCTTGGGCAGCGGGCCCGAGGGCGGGGAGCTGTTTTTT. The encoded protein is CASSLGSGPEGGELFF. The V gene is TRBV5-1, the J gene TRBJ2-2; TRBD2 is a possible D gene (6 bases). This CDR3 spans 16 amino acids. Germline V gene lookup returns CDR1 SGHRS and CDR2 YFSETQ. Trimming stripped 0 bases from V and 7 bases from J, with 16 bases between.